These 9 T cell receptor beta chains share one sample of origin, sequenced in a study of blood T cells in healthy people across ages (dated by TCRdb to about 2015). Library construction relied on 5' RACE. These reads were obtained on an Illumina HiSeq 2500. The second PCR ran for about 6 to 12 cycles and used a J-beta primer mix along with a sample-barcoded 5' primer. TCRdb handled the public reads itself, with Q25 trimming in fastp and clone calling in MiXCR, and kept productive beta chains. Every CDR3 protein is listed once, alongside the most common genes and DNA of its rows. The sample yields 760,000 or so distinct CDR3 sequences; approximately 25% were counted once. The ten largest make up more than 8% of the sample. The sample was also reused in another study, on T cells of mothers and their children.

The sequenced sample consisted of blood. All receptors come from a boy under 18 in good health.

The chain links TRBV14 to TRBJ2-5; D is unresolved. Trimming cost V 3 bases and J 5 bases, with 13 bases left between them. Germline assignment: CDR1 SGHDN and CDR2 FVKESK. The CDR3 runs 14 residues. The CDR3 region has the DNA TGTGCCAGCAGCCAGCTAGGAATGGTGGAGACCCAGTACTTC. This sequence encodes CASSQLGMVETQYF.

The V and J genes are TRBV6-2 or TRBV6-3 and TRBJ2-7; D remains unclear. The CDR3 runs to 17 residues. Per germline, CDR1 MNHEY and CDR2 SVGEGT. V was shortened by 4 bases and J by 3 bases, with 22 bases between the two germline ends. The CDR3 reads CASSFLLDVGTYYEQYF. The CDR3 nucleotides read TGTGCCAGCAGTTTCCTCCTCGACGTCGGAACCTACTACGAGCAGTACTTC.

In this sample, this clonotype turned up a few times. CDR3 DNA sequence: TGCAGTGCCCTTCATACAGATACGCAGTATTTT. Its translation is CSALHTDTQYF. V gene TRBV20-1 combines with J gene TRBJ2-3; D is uncertain. The germline gives CDR1 DFQATT, CDR2 SNEGSKA (reference sequence). Trimming shortened V by 6 bases and J by 3 bases, and 7 bases separated the two germline ends. The CDR3 has 11 amino acids.

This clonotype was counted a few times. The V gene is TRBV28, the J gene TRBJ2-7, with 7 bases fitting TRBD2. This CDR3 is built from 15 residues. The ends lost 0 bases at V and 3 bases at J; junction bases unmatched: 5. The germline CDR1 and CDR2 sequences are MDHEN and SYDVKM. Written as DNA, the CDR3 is TGTGCCAGCAGTTTATGGCGTCTAGCGGACTACGAGCAGTACTTC. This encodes CASSLWRLADYEQYF.

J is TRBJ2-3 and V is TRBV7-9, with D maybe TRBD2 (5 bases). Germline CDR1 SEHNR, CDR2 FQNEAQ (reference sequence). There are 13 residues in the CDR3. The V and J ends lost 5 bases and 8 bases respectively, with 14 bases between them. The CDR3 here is CASSGGSAGTQYF. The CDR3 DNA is TGTGCCAGCAGCGGCGGGTCCGCGGGTACGCAGTATTTT.

The CDR3 DNA sequence: TGCAGCGTTAGGCGGGAAGCCTACAATGAGCAGTTCTTC. It translates to CSVRREAYNEQFF. The rearrangement uses TRBV29-1 and TRBJ2-1, with TRBD2 as a possible D gene (6 bases). The V and J ends lost 5 bases and 2 bases respectively, with 10 bases between them. This CDR3 contains 13 residues. The germline gives CDR1 SQVTM, CDR2 ANQGSEA.

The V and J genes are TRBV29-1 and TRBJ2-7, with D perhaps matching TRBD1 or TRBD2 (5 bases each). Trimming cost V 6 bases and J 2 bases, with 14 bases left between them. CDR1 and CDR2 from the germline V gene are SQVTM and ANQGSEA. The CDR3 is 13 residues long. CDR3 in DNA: TGCAGCGTGAGCTCGGGACGGCCCTACGAGCAGTACTTC. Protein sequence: CSVSSGRPYEQYF.

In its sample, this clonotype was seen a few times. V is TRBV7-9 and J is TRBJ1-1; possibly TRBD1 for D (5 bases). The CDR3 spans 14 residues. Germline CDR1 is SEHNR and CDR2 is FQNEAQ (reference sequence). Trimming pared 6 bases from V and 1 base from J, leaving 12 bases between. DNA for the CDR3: TGTGCCAGCAGACCAGACAGACAGAACACTGAAGCTTTCTTT. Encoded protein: CASRPDRQNTEAFF.

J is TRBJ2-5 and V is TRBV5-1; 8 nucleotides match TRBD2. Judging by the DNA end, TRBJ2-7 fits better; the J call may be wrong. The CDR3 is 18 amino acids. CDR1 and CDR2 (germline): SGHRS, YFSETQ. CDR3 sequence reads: CASSLDHRVAGLKYEQYF. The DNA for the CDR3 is TGCGCCAGCAGCTTGGACCATCGAGTAGCGGGATTGAAGTACGAGCAGTACTTC.